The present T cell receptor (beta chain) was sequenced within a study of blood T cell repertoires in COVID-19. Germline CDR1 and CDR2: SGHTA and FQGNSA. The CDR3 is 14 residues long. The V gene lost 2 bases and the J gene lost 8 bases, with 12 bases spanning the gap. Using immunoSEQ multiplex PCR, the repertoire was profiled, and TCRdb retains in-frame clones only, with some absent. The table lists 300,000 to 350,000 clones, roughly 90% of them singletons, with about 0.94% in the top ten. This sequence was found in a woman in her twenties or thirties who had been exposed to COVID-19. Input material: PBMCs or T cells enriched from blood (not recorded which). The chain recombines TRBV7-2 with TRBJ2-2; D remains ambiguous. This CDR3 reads CASSLQAYPGELFF. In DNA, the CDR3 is TGTGCCAGCAGCTTACAGGCCTACCCGGGGGAGCTGTTTTTT.